The source of this T cell receptor beta chain is a study of tumor-infiltrating lymphocytes in localized non-small cell lung cancer. Study findings and constraints: Different pieces of the same tissue went to different assays, confounding technical variation with intratumor heterogeneity. Tumor T-cell fraction from TCR sequencing was not associated with recurrence-free survival (p = 0.61).

CDR1 and CDR2 from the germline V gene are LNHDA and SQIVND (reference sequence). CDR3 length equals 13 residues. Trimming removed 9 bases at V and 0 bases at J, with 8 bases between. TCRdb's table, derived via immunoSEQ multiplex PCR, lists solely in-frame clones and lacks some. Of about 12,000 clones in the sample, 60% to 70% were seen once. Concerning this clone: Its specificity is not known.

This chain joins TRBV19 and TRBJ2-2; no clear D gene. The TCR comes from a human donor with non-small cell lung cancer. The sequenced sample was lung tumor tissue. As DNA, the CDR3 is TGTGCCAGCAGACAATCGAACACCGGGGAGCTGTTTTTT. The encoded protein is CASRQSNTGELFF.